This T cell receptor (beta chain) is drawn from a study of T cell changes during pregnancy in multiple sclerosis. V was pared by 3 bases and J by 4 bases, with 8 bases of the junction left unmatched. The germline CDR1 and CDR2 sequences are SGDLS and YYNGEE. The CDR3 has 16 amino acids. Only in-frame clones appear in the TCRdb table, and some are missing; sequencing was by immunoSEQ multiplex PCR. The table records around 32,000 clones, 89% of them present only once. This receptor was taken from a female donor with multiple sclerosis, enrolled in a pregnancy study. The material sequenced was CD8+ T cells from peripheral blood mononuclear cells, taken in the third trimester of pregnancy. V is TRBV9 and J is TRBJ2-1; TRBD2 matches 9 bases. The CDR3 region is CASSARAGGVYNEQFF. DNA for the CDR3: TGTGCCAGCAGCGCCCGAGCGGGGGGAGTGTACAATGAGCAGTTCTTC.